This is a list of T cell receptor beta chains from one sample in a study of shared clonotypes between healthy human individuals. Produced via immunoSEQ multiplex PCR; TCRdb's table is partial and in-frame only. The table has about 480,000 clones, about three quarters seen once. Sequencing was performed on PBMCs. These receptors were taken from a woman aged 35 to 49 in good health. Some clones in this sample may be carry-over from other donors' samples. CDR3s include the opening cysteine and the closing phenylalanine or tryptophan. D genes are given only for firm matches. Clone sizes are given selectively: once, few, many, or a class where the clone is expanded.

CDR3nt,CDR3aa,abundance,v_gene,d_gene,len,j_gene
TGTGCCAGCAGCTTGGGACTCCTCTCCTACAATGAGCAGTTCTTC,CASSLGLLSYNEQFF,once,TRBV5-4,.,15,TRBJ2-1
TGCGCCAGCAGCTTGGGCGGGAATCCCGACACAGATACGCAGTATTTT,CASSLGGNPDTDTQYF,.,TRBV5-1,.,16,TRBJ2-3
TGTGCCAGCAGCTTGTGGCTAGCGGGAGCTGGAGAGACCCAGTACTTC,CASSLWLAGAGETQYF,.,TRBV7-2,TRBD2,16,TRBJ2-5
TGTGCCAGCAGCCCGCGACTAGCGGTACTAGACAATGAGCAGTTCTTC,CASSPRLAVLDNEQFF,.,TRBV5-4,TRBD2,16,TRBJ2-1
TGTGCCAGCAGTTACATTACCGGGGAGCTGTTTTTT,CASSYITGELFF,.,TRBV6-6,.,12,TRBJ2-2
TGCGCCAGCAGCTTGGGCCCCGGGACTAGCGGGAGCCCCCCCTACGAGCAGTACTTC,CASSLGPGTSGSPPYEQYF,.,TRBV5-1,TRBD2,19,TRBJ2-7
TGTGCCAGCAGCTTAGGGTACCCTAGGGGCACCGGGGAGCTGTTTTTT,CASSLGYPRGTGELFF,.,TRBV7-3,.,16,TRBJ2-2
TGTGCCTGGAGCGCAAACTTGGACTCCTATGGGGGGGAGACCCAGTACTTC,CAWSANLDSYGGETQYF,.,TRBV30,.,17,TRBJ2-5
TGCGCCAGCAGCTCGATTCAGGGGTGGTATGGCTACACCTTC,CASSSIQGWYGYTF,few,TRBV5-1,.,14,TRBJ1-2
TGCGCCAGCAGCCGGGGAGGTTCTGGGGCCAACGTCCTGACTTTC,CASSRGGSGANVLTF,.,TRBV5-1,.,15,TRBJ2-6
TGTGCCAGCAGCAACAGGGTCGGGTCCGACAATGAGCAGTTCTTC,CASSNRVGSDNEQFF,.,TRBV7-9,.,15,TRBJ2-1
TGTGCCAGCAGCCCCGGTGATAGAAACTATGGCTACACCTTC,CASSPGDRNYGYTF,few,TRBV11-2,.,14,TRBJ1-2
TGCGCCAGCAGCCAAGATGGCAGGGGAGGCAATCAGCCCCAGCATTTT,CASSQDGRGGNQPQHF,.,TRBV4-1,.,16,TRBJ1-5
TGTGCCAGCAGCTGGGGGGGACCAAACACCGGGGAGCTGTTTTTT,CASSWGGPNTGELFF,.,TRBV5-8,TRBD2,15,TRBJ2-2
TGTGCCAGCAGCTTGAGGGCAACCGCAACTAATGAAAAACTGTTTTTT,CASSLRATATNEKLFF,.,TRBV5-4,.,16,TRBJ1-4
TGCAGCGGATGGACGGGAAACACTGAAGCTTTCTTT,CSGWTGNTEAFF,.,TRBV29-1,.,12,TRBJ1-1
TGTGCCTGGAGGGAAACAGGGGGCGGCTACACCTTC,CAWRETGGGYTF,.,TRBV30,TRBD1,12,TRBJ1-2
TGTGCCAGCAGCCCCCAGGGGGAGGGGTCAGATACGCAGTATTTT,CASSPQGEGSDTQYF,.,TRBV9,.,15,TRBJ2-3
TGTGCCAGCAGTTCCTCCGGGACAAACTACTATGGCTACACCTTC,CASSSSGTNYYGYTF,.,TRBV6-5,.,15,TRBJ1-2
TGTGCCAGTAGAAACCTCCGGGCCTCACCCTACGAGCAGTACTTC,CASRNLRASPYEQYF,.,TRBV19,.,15,TRBJ2-7
TGTGCCAGCAGTTTCAAGAACACCGGGGAGCTGTTTTTT,CASSFKNTGELFF,.,TRBV27,.,13,TRBJ2-2
TGCGCCAGCAGCGAGGGATCAGCATCCTACGAGCAGTACTTC,CASSEGSASYEQYF,.,TRBV5-1,.,14,TRBJ2-7
TGTGCCAGTAGTATAGGAGTGGGGCGGGAAGATACGCAGTATTTT,CASSIGVGREDTQYF,.,TRBV19,.,15,TRBJ2-3
TGCGCCAGCAGTGAGTCCAGCGAGTACAATGAGCAGTTCTTC,CASSESSEYNEQFF,.,TRBV10-2,.,14,TRBJ2-1
TGTGCCAGCAGCTTCCTACGGACAACTGAAGCTTTCTTT,CASSFLRTTEAFF,.,TRBV11-2,.,13,TRBJ1-1
TGTGCCAGCAGGACAGACTCCTACAATGAGCAGTTCTTC,CASRTDSYNEQFF,.,TRBV2,.,13,TRBJ2-1
TGCGCCAGCAGCTCAGACATCCTGTACACTGAAGCTTTCTTT,CASSSDILYTEAFF,.,TRBV5-1,.,14,TRBJ1-1
TGCACCAGCAGCCAAGATCGGTCCTTTTCCCCCAAAAACATTCAGTACTTC,CTSSQDRSFSPKNIQYF,.,TRBV1,.,17,TRBJ2-4
TGTGCCAGCAGCGCCGAACGGACAGGGCTGCAGTACTTC,CASSAERTGLQYF,once,TRBV9,TRBD1,13,TRBJ2-7
TGCGCCAGCAGCCTAACGGGTCTGACGGGCACCGGGGAGCTGTTTTTT,CASSLTGLTGTGELFF,once,TRBV5-1,.,16,TRBJ2-2
TGTGCCAGCAGTGATGGCGGGGACGGTCAGCCCCAGCATTTT,CASSDGGDGQPQHF,many,TRBV2,.,14,TRBJ1-5
TGTGCCAGCTCAGGAGACAGGAACACTGAAGCTTTCTTT,CASSGDRNTEAFF,.,TRBV18,.,13,TRBJ1-1
TGTGCCAGTAGTATGGGATCCGGGACAGGGGCAGAGACCCAGTACTTC,CASSMGSGTGAETQYF,few,TRBV19,TRBD1,16,TRBJ2-5
TGTGCCAGCAGCAGGGACAGAGCCTACGAGCAGTACTTC,CASSRDRAYEQYF,many,TRBV7-3,TRBD1,13,TRBJ2-7
TGCGCCAGCAGCTTCGACCAAGAGACCCAGTACTTC,CASSFDQETQYF,.,TRBV5-1,.,12,TRBJ2-5
TGCGCCAGCAGCTTGGAGGTAGACACCGGGGAGCTGTTTTTT,CASSLEVDTGELFF,once,TRBV5-1,.,14,TRBJ2-2